A single sample gave rise to the 12 T cell receptor beta chains below, sequenced in a study of cytomegalovirus exposure and HLA in healthy donors. This PCR relied on a set of 60 Vbeta primers and 13 Jbeta primers. Sequencing was performed with immunoSEQ multiplex PCR; in TCRdb, only in-frame clones are kept and a portion is missing. The sample yields 74,000 or so clones, around 79% seen once. Source material: PBMCs. The receptors originated from a male donor in good health and CMV-seropositive.

The chain is built from TRBV2 and TRBJ1-5; 8 bases map to TRBD1. With V trimmed by 6 bases and J by 9 bases, 16 bases remained unmatched. The germline CDR1 and CDR2 sequences are SNHLY and FYNNEI. The CDR3 is made up of 16 amino acids. The CDR3 bases are TGTGCCAGCAGCGGACAGGGCCCGAATTTTGCGGGGCCCCAGCATTTT. Protein sequence: CASSGQGPNFAGPQHF.

A single count supports this clone. The chain couples TRBV7-5 to TRBJ2-3; no check of the table's D call, TRBD2, against the DNA was made. TRBV7-5 is flagged as a pseudogene. This CDR3 has 13 residues. DNA of the CDR3: TGTGTCAGAAGGACTAGCGGGGGACAAGGGGAGTATTTT. It encodes CVRRTSGGQGEYF.

The gene calls are TRBV6-5 and TRBJ2-7; D is ambiguous. V was pared by 3 bases and J by 4 bases, with 13 bases between. Germline CDR1 is MNHEY and CDR2 is SVGAGI. The CDR3 has 14 residues. The CDR3 sequence: CASSYSPGKYEQYF. CDR3 DNA: TGTGCCAGCAGTTATAGCCCCGGAAAATACGAGCAGTACTTC.

This clone was detected once. The chain couples TRBV11-3 to TRBJ2-5, with 7 bases lining up with TRBD2. V dropped 2 bases and J dropped 1; count of bases not matched to a gene: 1. Per germline, CDR1 SGHNT and CDR2 YENEEA. The CDR3 consists of 14 residues. CDR3 DNA sequence: TGTGCCAGCAGCTTAAGCGGGGTCCAAGAGACCCAGTACTTC. It yields the protein CASSLSGVQETQYF.

The chain uses TRBV10-3 and TRBJ2-3; 8 positions agree with TRBD1. CDR1 and CDR2 from the germline V gene are ENHRY and SYGVKD. This CDR3 contains 16 residues. With V trimmed by 3 bases and J by 0 bases, 5 bases remained unmatched. CDR3 coding DNA: TGTGCCATCAGTGACGGGACAGGAGGAAGCACAGATACGCAGTATTTT. Amino acid sequence: CAISDGTGGSTDTQYF.

This clone appeared a few times. The chain joins TRBV6-6 to TRBJ2-7; D perhaps matches TRBD2 (5 bases). V dropped 4 bases and J dropped 4 bases, with 8 bases sitting between them. Germline V gives CDR1 MNHNY, CDR2 SVGAGI (reference sequence). CDR3 length: 12 residues. The CDR3: CASSSTNYEQYF. CDR3 nucleotide sequence: TGTGCCAGCAGTTCGACTAATTACGAGCAGTACTTC.

The chain uses TRBV5-6 and TRBJ2-1, with unresolved D. Trimming cost V 4 bases and J 1 base, with 12 bases left between them. Germline V gene lookup returns CDR1 SGHDT and CDR2 YYEEEE. The CDR3 runs 15 residues. The CDR3 DNA reads as TGTGCCAGCAGCATGCTAGGCGAATCCTACAATGAGCAGTTCTTC. It codes for CASSMLGESYNEQFF.

The chain couples TRBV7-6 to TRBJ2-7, with 7 nucleotides matching TRBD1. This CDR3 has 13 amino acids. Germline-derived CDR1 and CDR2 are SGHVS and FNYEAQ. Losses at the gene ends were 5 bases for V and 6 bases for J; bases not matched to a gene: 7. Written as DNA, the CDR3 is TGTGCCAGCAGCATTGGACAGGTGGGCGAGCAGTACTTC. Amino acids: CASSIGQVGEQYF.

This clone was detected once. The chain is built from TRBV7-6 and TRBJ2-2; 8 positions agree with TRBD1. Per germline, CDR1 SGHVS and CDR2 FNYEAQ. This CDR3 is built from 15 residues. V dropped 5 bases and J dropped 4; count of bases not matched to a gene: 6. CDR3 residues: CASSPGQGGTGELFF. The CDR3, as DNA: TGTGCCAGCAGCCCCGGACAGGGCGGCACCGGGGAGCTGTTTTTT. The whole variable domain, remainder taken from reference TRBV7-6 and TRBJ2-2, is GAGVSQSPRYKVTKRGQDVALRCDPISGHVSLYWYRQALGQGPEFLTYFNYEAQQDKSGLPNDRFSAERPEGSISTLTIQRTEQRDSAMYRCASSPGQGGTGELFFGEGSRLTVL.

This clone was seen a handful of times. The rearrangement links TRBV4-3 to TRBJ1-1; D might be TRBD1 (5 bases). CDR3 length: 13 residues. V lost 3 bases to trimming and J lost 6 bases, with 11 bases between them. Germline V lookup: CDR1 LGHNA, CDR2 YSLEER. The CDR3 spells CASSHGGAAEAFF. CDR3 bases: TGCGCCAGCAGCCACGGAGGGGCGGCTGAAGCTTTCTTT.

This chain links TRBV15 with TRBJ1-2; TRBD1 aligns across 9 bases. V lost 5 bases to trimming and J lost 8 bases; unmatched junction nucleotides: 15. Germline CDR1 reads LNHNV; CDR2 reads YYDKDF (reference sequence). This CDR3 has 16 amino acids. The CDR3 reads CATSPLPGTGLSGYTF. The DNA of the CDR3 is TGTGCCACCAGCCCCCTTCCCGGGACAGGGCTCTCCGGCTACACCTTC.

The chain joins TRBV11-2 to TRBJ2-7, with D perhaps TRBD1 (5 bases). CDR1 and CDR2 (germline): SGHAT, FQNNGV. The CDR3 is 13 residues long. V shed 7 bases and J shed 1 base, with 11 bases lying between them. The DNA of the CDR3 is TGTGCCAGCACCGAGACAGCTTCCTACGAGCAGTACTTC. Translation: CASTETASYEQYF.